The entry that follows covers one T cell receptor beta chain sequence. TCRdb's copy holds only in-frame clones and misses some; the assay was immunoSEQ multiplex PCR. The sample includes roughly 2.2 million clones, approximately 95% of them seen just once. The sample is drawn from a study of shared clonotypes between healthy human individuals. Study background: The cohort had a couple of women and a few men, ages 18 to 49.

A CD45RA-negative memory subset and a CD45RA+ naive subset were separated from the CD4+ cells. This TCR came from a man younger than 35 in good health. Some clones in this sample may be carry-over from other donors' samples. The sample was naive CD4+ T cells from PBMCs. Subset specified: CD45RA+ positively selected.

DNA for the CDR3: TGTGCCAGCAGCTTAGAGGGACTAGCGGGCTCCTACAATGAGCAGTTCTTC. It encodes CASSLEGLAGSYNEQFF. The chain joins TRBV7-2 to TRBJ2-1, with 12 nucleotides matching TRBD2. Germline V lookup: CDR1 SGHTA, CDR2 FQGNSA. V was clipped by 1 base and J by 0 bases; unmatched bases: 1. The CDR3 has 17 residues.